Shown below are 15 T cell receptor beta chains from a single sample sequenced in a study of cytomegalovirus exposure and HLA in healthy donors. Primers included in the PCR were 60 Vbeta and 13 Jbeta primers. The repertoire was sequenced with immunoSEQ multiplex PCR; TCRdb's copy has only in-frame clones and lacks some. The table has roughly 120,000 clones, about 74% seen once; the top ten hold around 4%. The sample was PBMCs. The receptors originated from a woman aged 50 to 60 in good health and CMV-seropositive.

The J gene is TRBJ2-2, the V gene TRBV12-5, with a weak D call TRBD1 (5 bases). Trimming shortened V by 0 bases and J by 1 base, and 9 bases separated the two germline ends. The CDR3 has 16 residues. Germline CDR1 and CDR2: LGHNT and FRNRAP. CDR3 bases: TGTGCTAGTGGTTTGGTACTAACAGGGAACACCGGGGAGCTGTTTTTT. Its translation: CASGLVLTGNTGELFF.

This chain uses TRBV5-6 with TRBJ1-5; possibly TRBD1 for D (6 bases). The germline V gene encodes CDR1 SGHDT and CDR2 YYEEEE. The CDR3 is 15 residues long. The V gene lost 5 bases and the J gene lost 2 bases, with 14 bases spanning the gap. CDR3 nucleotides: TGTGCCAGCAGTAGCTTAGGGGGTGGCAATCAGCCCCAGCATTTT. Its translation: CASSSLGGGNQPQHF.

This chain links TRBV5-4 with TRBJ1-4, with 9 bases identical to TRBD1. Trimming took 4 bases from V and 7 from J; bases not matched to a gene: 11. Germline V gives CDR1 SGHNT, CDR2 YYREEE (reference sequence). This CDR3 contains 16 residues. This CDR3 is CASSPEQGAVGEKLFF. The CDR3 nucleotides read TGTGCCAGCAGCCCCGAACAGGGGGCGGTGGGTGAAAAACTGTTTTTT.

The genes are TRBV27 and TRBJ1-1; D call uncertain. From germline, CDR1 is MNHEY and CDR2 SMNVEV (reference sequence). There are 15 residues in the CDR3. V gave up 4 bases and J gave up 7 bases, with 19 bases separating them. CDR3 sequence (DNA): TGTGCCAGCAGTTCCGGTTGGACGGGGTCCGATGAAGCTTTCTTT. Translated: CASSSGWTGSDEAFF.

There are a few counts of this clone. This rearrangement joins TRBV5-6 to TRBJ1-2; D unresolved. The germline gives CDR1 SGHDT, CDR2 YYEEEE. The CDR3 extends over 17 amino acids. Trimming took off 1 base at V and 0 bases at J, with 16 bases between the two ends. CDR3 residues: CASSLLRPGRANYGYTF. The DNA for the CDR3 is TGTGCCAGCAGCTTGTTGAGACCGGGAAGAGCTAACTATGGCTACACCTTC.

This clone came up once. The junction differs from germline at one of its ends, possibly a read error. The chain uses TRBV7-9 and TRBJ2-1; 7 bases align to TRBD1. The germline CDR1 and CDR2 sequences are SEHNR and FQNEAQ (reference sequence). There are 14 residues in the CDR3. The CDR3, as DNA: TGTTCCAGCAGCCAAGGGGGCGACTACAATGAGCAGTTCTTC. Encoded protein: CSSSQGGDYNEQFF. The variable domain in full, with the rest retrieved from reference TRBV7-9 and TRBJ2-1, is DTGVSQNPRHKITKRGQNVTFRCDPISEHNRLYWYRQTLGQGPEFLTYFQNEAQLEKSRLLSDRFSAERPKGSFSTLEIQRTEQGDSAMYLCSSSQGGDYNEQFFGPGTRLTVL.

The CDR3 coding sequence is TGTGCCAGCAGACAGGGCGGCACTGAAGCTTTCTTT. Protein: CASRQGGTEAFF. J is TRBJ1-1 and V is TRBV6-1; D may be TRBD1 (6 bases). Deletions cut 6 bases from V and 4 bases from J, with 9 bases between. CDR1 is MNHNS and CDR2 is SASEGT in the germline V gene. The CDR3 runs 12 residues.

CDR3: CASKRLAGDYNEQFF. In DNA, the CDR3 is TGTGCCAGCAAAAGACTAGCGGGGGATTACAATGAGCAGTTCTTC. The rearrangement uses TRBV2 and TRBJ2-1, with 12 positions matching TRBD2. The CDR3 runs 15 residues. Germline V gene sequence: CDR1 SNHLY, CDR2 FYNNEI. The V and J ends lost 7 bases and 4 bases, in that order; junction bases with no gene match: 5.

The rearrangement uses TRBV7-8 and TRBJ2-7, with D hard to call. CDR1 is SGHVS, CDR2 FQNEAQ, per germline. The V gene lost 5 bases and the J gene lost 5 bases, with 10 bases spanning the gap. The CDR3 totals 12 residues. The CDR3 loop reads CASSPPLNEQYF. In DNA form, the CDR3 reads TGTGCCAGCAGCCCCCCCTTAAACGAGCAGTACTTC.

The chain carries TRBV27 and TRBJ2-3; 7 bases line up with TRBD1. J lost 0 bases, V lost 5 bases, and 8 bases had no gene match. The CDR3 is 16 amino acids. Per germline, CDR1 MNHEY and CDR2 SMNVEV (reference sequence). The CDR3 nucleotides are TGTGCCAGCAGTCCAATGACAGGGCCTAGCACAGATACGCAGTATTTT. It yields the protein CASSPMTGPSTDTQYF.

The rearrangement joins TRBV6-5 to TRBJ1-2; D is unresolved. The CDR3 is 12 amino acids. The germline gives CDR1 MNHEY, CDR2 SVGAGI. CDR3 loop: CATMEGDYGYTF. CDR3 in DNA: TGTGCAACCATGGAGGGAGACTATGGCTACACCTTC.

The chain recombines TRBV4-3 with TRBJ1-5; D is possibly TRBD1 (5 bases). Trimming removed 3 bases from V and 6 bases from J, with 9 bases in between. The germline V gene encodes CDR1 LGHNA and CDR2 YSLEER. The CDR3 extends over 13 amino acids. CDR3 nucleotide sequence: TGCGCCAGCAGCCAGACAGTGGTTCAGCCCCAGCATTTT. It specifies CASSQTVVQPQHF.

This rearrangement joins TRBV28 to TRBJ1-5, with D perhaps matching TRBD1 (5 bases). V lost 8 bases, J lost 6 bases, and 14 bases lay in between. The CDR3 runs to 13 residues. Germline CDR1 is MDHEN and CDR2 is SYDVKM. DNA of the CDR3: TGTGCCAGCTGGGGGGGAGCGGGTCAGCCCCAGCATTTT. It is translated as CASWGGAGQPQHF.

The chain recombines TRBV9 with TRBJ2-1; D uncertain. The ends were cut back, 0 bases at V and 4 bases at J, with 20 bases in the middle. This CDR3 comprises 18 residues. Germline V gene lookup returns CDR1 SGDLS and CDR2 YYNGEE. The CDR3 sequence: CASSVGGKLNALYNEQFF. CDR3 coding DNA: TGTGCCAGCAGCGTAGGAGGTAAGCTGAACGCGCTATACAATGAGCAGTTCTTC. The variable domain in full, with the rest retrieved from reference TRBV9 and TRBJ2-1, is DSGVTQTPKHLITATGQRVTLRCSPRSGDLSVYWYQQSLDQGLQFLIQYYNGEERAKGNILERFSAQQFPDLHSELNLSSLELGDSALYFCASSVGGKLNALYNEQFFGPGTRLTVL.

The CDR3 region is CASSYGPGNTIYF. The DNA of the CDR3 is TGTGCCAGCAGTTATGGGCCTGGAAACACCATATATTTT. This sequence joins TRBV6-5 and TRBJ1-3; D not resolved. Trimming cost V 3 bases and J 2 bases, with 5 bases left between them. Germline CDR1 MNHEY, CDR2 SVGAGI. The CDR3 runs to 13 residues.